This T cell receptor (beta chain) was found in a study of blood T cell repertoires in COVID-19. Study-level information: Spain, Italy and the United States supplied samples that represented acute and convalescent COVID-19.

The table came from immunoSEQ multiplex PCR; TCRdb's copy has only in-frame clones and leaves some out. Seen here are 75,000 to 100,000 clones, around 80% observed once, and the top ten hold approximately 6.8%. Germline values: CDR1 SEHNR, CDR2 FQNEAQ (reference sequence). There are 14 residues in the CDR3. V lost 2 bases and J lost 4, with 9 bases in between. This sequence joins TRBV7-9 and TRBJ2-1; D remains ambiguous. The receptor comes from a man aged 50 to 60 with active or convalescent COVID-19. The source material was peripheral blood. The CDR3 DNA reads as TGTGCCAGCAGCTTACCACAGAAATACAATGAGCAGTTCTTC. It specifies CASSLPQKYNEQFF.